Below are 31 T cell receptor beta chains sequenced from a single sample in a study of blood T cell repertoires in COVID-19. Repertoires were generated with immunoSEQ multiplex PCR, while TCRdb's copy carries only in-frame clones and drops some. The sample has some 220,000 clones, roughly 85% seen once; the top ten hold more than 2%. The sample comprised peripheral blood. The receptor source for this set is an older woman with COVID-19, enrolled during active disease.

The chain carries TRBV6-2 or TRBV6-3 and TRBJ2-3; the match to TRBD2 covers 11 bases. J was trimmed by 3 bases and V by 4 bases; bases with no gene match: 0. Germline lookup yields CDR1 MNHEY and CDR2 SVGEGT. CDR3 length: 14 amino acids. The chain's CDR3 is CASSSSGRTDTQYF. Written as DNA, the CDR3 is TGTGCCAGCAGTTCTAGCGGGAGGACAGATACGCAGTATTTT.

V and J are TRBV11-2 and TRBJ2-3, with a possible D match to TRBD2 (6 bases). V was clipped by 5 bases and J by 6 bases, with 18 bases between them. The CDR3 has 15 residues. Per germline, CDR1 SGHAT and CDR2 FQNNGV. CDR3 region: CASSRGLSRRDTQYF. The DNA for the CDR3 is TGTGCCAGCAGCCGGGGACTTTCCCGGCGGGATACGCAGTATTTT.

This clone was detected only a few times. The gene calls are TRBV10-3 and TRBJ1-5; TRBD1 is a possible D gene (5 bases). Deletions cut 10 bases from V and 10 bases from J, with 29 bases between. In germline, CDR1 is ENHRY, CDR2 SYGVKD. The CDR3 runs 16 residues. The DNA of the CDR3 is TGTGCCACCGTCGGTTATGCGACAGCCTCTTTTGTTCCCCAGCATTTT. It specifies CATVGYATASFVPQHF.

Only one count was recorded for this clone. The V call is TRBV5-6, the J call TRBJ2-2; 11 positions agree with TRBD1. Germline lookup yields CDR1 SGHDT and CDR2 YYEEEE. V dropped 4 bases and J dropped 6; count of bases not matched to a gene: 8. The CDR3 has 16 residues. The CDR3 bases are TGTGCCAGCAGCCATGGGACAGGGGGATACGCCGGGGAGCTGTTTTTT. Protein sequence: CASSHGTGGYAGELFF.

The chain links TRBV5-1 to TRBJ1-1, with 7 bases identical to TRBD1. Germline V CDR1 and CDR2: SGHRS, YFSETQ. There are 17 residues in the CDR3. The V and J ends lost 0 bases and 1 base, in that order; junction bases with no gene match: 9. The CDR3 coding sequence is TGCGCCAGCAGCTTGGATTCGGGACAGAGATCGAACACTGAAGCTTTCTTT. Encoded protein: CASSLDSGQRSNTEAFF.

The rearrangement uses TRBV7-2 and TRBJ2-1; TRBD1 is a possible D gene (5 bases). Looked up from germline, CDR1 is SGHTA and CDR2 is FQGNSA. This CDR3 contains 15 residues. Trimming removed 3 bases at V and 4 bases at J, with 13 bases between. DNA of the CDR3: TGTGCCAGCAGCTTTCATTTTGACAGTTACAATGAGCAGTTCTTC. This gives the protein CASSFHFDSYNEQFF.

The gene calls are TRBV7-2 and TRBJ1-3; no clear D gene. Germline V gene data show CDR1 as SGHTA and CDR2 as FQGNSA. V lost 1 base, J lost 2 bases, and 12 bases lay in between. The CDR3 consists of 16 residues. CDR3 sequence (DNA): TGTGCCAGCAGCTTAGGTCGGGGAAGGACTGGAAACACCATATATTTT. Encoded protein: CASSLGRGRTGNTIYF.

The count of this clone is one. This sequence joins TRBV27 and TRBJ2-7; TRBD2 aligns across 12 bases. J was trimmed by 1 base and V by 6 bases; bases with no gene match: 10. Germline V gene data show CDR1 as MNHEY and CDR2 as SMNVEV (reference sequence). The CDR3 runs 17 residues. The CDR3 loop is CASSTNRLAGVSYEQYF. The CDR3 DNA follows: TGTGCCAGCAGCACGAACCGACTAGCGGGAGTTTCCTACGAGCAGTACTTC.

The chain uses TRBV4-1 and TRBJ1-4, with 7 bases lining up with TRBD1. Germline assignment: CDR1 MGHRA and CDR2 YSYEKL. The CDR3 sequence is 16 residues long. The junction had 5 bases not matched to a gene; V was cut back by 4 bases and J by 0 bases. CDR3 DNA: TGCGCCAGCAGCCCCCTAGGGACAGCAACTAATGAAAAACTGTTTTTT. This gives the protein CASSPLGTATNEKLFF.

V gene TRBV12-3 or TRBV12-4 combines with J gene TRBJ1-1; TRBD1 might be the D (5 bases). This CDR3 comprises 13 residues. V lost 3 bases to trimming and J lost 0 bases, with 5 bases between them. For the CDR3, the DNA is TGTGCCAGCAGTTTGGACATGAACACTGAAGCTTTCTTT. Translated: CASSLDMNTEAFF.

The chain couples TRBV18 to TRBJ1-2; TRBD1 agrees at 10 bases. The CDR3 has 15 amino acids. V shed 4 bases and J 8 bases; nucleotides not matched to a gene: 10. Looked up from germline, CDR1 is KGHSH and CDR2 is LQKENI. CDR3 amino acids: CASSLIGTGAEGYTF. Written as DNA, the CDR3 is TGTGCCAGCTCACTAATCGGGACAGGGGCGGAGGGCTACACCTTC.

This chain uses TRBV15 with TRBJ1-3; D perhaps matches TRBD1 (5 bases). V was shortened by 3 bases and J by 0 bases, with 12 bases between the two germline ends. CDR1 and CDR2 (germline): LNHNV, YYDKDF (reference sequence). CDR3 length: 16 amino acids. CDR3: CATSREPGYSGNTIYF. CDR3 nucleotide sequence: TGTGCCACCAGCAGGGAACCAGGGTACTCTGGAAACACCATATATTTT.

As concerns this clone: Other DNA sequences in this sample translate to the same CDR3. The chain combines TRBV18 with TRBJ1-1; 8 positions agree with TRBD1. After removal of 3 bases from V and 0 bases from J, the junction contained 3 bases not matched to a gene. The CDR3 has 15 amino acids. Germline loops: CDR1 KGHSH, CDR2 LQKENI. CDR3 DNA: TGTGCCAGCTCACCCAGGACAGGGTTGAACACTGAAGCTTTCTTT. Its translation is CASSPRTGLNTEAFF.

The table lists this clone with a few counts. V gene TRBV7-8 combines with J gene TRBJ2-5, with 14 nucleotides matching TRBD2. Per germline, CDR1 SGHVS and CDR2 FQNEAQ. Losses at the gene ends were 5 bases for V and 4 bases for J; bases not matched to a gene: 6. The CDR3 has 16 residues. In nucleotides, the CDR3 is TGTGCCAGCAGCGCACCGGGACTAGCGGGAGTAGAGACCCAGTACTTC. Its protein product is CASSAPGLAGVETQYF.

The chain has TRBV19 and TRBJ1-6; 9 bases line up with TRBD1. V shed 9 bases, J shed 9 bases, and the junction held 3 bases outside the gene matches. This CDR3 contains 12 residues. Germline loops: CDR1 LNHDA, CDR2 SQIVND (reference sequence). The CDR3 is CASGQGSSPLHF. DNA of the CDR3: TGTGCCAGCGGACAGGGGAGTTCACCCCTCCACTTT.

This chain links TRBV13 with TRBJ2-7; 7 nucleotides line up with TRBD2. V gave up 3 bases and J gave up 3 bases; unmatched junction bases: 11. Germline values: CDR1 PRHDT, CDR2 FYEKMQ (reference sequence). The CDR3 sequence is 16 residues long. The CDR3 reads CASSFEMTSLDYEQYF. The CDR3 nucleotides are TGTGCCAGCAGCTTCGAAATGACTAGCTTGGACTACGAGCAGTACTTC.

For the CDR3, the DNA is TGTGCCAGCAGTTTAACGGGGGGGTATGGCTACACCTTC. Its protein is CASSLTGGYGYTF. The rearrangement uses TRBV12-3 or TRBV12-4 and TRBJ1-2; D perhaps matches TRBD1 (5 bases). CDR3 length: 13 amino acids. V was pared by 2 bases and J by 5 bases, with 9 bases between.

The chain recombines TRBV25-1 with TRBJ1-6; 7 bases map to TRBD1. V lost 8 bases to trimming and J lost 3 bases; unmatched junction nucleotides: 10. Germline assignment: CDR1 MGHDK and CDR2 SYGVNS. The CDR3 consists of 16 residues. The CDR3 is CASGAYRGDYNSPLHF. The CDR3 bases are TGTGCCAGCGGCGCATACAGGGGCGACTATAATTCACCCCTCCACTTT. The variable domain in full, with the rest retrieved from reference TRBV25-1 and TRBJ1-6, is EADIYQTPRYLVIGTGKKITLECSQTMGHDKMYWYQQDPGMELHLIHYSYGVNSTEKGDLSSESTVSRIRTEHFPLTLESARPSHTSQYLCASGAYRGDYNSPLHFGNGTRLTVT.

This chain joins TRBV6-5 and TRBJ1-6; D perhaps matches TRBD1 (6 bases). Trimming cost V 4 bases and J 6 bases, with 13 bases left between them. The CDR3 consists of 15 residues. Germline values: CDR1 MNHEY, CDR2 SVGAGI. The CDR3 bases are TGTGCCAGCAGTTTACAGGGATCGACTAATTCACCCCTCCACTTT. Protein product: CASSLQGSTNSPLHF.

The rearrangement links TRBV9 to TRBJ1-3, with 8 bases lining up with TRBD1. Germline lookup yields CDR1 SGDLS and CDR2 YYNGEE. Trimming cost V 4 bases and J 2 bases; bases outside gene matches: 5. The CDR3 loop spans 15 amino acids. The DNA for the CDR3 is TGTGCCAGCAGCCCCGGGACAGGAGCTGGAAACACCATATATTTT. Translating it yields CASSPGTGAGNTIYF.

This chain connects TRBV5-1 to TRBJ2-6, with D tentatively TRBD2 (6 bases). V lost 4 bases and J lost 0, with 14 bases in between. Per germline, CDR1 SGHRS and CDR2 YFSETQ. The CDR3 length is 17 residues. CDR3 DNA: TGCGCCAGCAGCCGCGGGGCAGGGAGCTCTGGGGCCAACGTCCTGACTTTC. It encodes CASSRGAGSSGANVLTF. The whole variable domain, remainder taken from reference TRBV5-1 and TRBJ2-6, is KAGVTQTPRYLIKTRGQQVTLSCSPISGHRSVSWYQQTPGQGLQFLFEYFSETQRNKGNFPGRFSGRQFSNSRSEMNVSTLELGDSALYLCASSRGAGSSGANVLTFGAGSRLTVL.

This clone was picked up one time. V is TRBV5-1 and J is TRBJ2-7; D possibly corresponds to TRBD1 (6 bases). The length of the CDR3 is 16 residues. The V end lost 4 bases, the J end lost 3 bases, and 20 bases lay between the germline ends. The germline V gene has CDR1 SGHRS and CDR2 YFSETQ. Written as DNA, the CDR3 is TGCGCCAGCAGCCGTCCCACGGGGACACCCAACTACGAGCAGTACTTC. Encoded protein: CASSRPTGTPNYEQYF.

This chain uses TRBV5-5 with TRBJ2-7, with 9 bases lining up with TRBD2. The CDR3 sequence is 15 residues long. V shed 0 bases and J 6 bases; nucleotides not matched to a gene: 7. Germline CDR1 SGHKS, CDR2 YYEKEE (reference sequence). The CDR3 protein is CASSLVLAGGLEQYF. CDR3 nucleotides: TGTGCCAGCAGCTTGGTTCTGGCGGGAGGGCTCGAGCAGTACTTC.

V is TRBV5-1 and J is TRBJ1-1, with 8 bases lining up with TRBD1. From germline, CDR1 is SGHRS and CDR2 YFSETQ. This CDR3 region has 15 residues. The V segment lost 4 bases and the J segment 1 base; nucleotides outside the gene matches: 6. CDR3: CASSPRTGRNTEAFF. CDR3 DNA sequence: TGCGCCAGCAGCCCTCGGACAGGGAGGAACACTGAAGCTTTCTTT.

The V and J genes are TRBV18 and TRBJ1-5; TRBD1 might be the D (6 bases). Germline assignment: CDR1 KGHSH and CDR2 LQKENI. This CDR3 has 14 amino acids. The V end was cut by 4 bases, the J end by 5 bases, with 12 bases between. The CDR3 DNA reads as TGTGCCAGCTCACTAGGGGGTGCTGATCAGCCCCAGCATTTT. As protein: CASSLGGADQPQHF.

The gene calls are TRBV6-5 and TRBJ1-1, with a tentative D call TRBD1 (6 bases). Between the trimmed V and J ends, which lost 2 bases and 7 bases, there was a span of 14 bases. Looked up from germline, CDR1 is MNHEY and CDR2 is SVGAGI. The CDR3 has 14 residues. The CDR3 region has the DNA TGTGCCAGCAGTTACACTCCGGGACACCTTGAAGCTTTCTTT. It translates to CASSYTPGHLEAFF.

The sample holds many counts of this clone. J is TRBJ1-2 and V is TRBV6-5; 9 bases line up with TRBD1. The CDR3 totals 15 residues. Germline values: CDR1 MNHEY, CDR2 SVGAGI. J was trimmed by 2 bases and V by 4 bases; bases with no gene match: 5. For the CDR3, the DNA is TGTGCCAGCAGTTCAAATGACAGGGGGAACTATGGCTACACCTTC. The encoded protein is CASSSNDRGNYGYTF.

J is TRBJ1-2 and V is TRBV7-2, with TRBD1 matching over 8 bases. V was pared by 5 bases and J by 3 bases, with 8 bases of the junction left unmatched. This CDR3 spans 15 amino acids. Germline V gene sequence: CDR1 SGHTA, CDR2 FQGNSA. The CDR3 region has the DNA TGTGCCAGCAGCCCTCGACAGGGGTTGCACTATGGCTACACCTTC. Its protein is CASSPRQGLHYGYTF. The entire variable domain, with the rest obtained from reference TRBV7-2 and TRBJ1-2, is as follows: GAGVSQSPSNKVTEKGKDVELRCDPISGHTALYWYRQSLGQGLEFLIYFQGNSAPDKSGLPSDRFSAERTGGSVSTLTIQRTQQEDSAVYLCASSPRQGLHYGYTFGSGTRLTVV.

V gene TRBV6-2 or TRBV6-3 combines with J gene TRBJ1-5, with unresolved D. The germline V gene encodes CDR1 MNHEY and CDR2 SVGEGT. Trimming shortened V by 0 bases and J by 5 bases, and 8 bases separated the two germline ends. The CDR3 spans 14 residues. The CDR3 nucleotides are TGTGCCAGCAGTTACTCGAACTTGGATCAGCCCCAGCATTTT. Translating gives CASSYSNLDQPQHF.

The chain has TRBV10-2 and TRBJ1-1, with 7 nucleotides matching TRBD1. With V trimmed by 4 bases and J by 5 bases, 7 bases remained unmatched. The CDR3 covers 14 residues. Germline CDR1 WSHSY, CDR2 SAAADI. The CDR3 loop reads CASSVQGIRTEAFF. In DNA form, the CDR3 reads TGCGCCAGCAGTGTACAGGGGATACGGACTGAAGCTTTCTTT.

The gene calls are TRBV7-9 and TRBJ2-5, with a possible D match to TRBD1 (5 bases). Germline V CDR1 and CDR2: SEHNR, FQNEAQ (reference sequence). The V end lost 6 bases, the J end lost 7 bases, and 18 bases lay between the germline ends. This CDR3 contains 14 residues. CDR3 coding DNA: TGTGCCAGCAGTATTTCCCAGGGTCAGGGGACCCAGTACTTC. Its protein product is CASSISQGQGTQYF.